The 20 T cell receptor beta chains below were found in one sample sequenced in a study of Ad26.COV2.S vaccination and SARS-CoV-2 variants. Treatment reported: some 20 received Ad26.COV2.S at low or high dose, single or two shots; five or six received placebo; per-sample allocation not given. Specimen acquisition occurred on day 63 following the initial vaccine or placebo injection. Assay used: immunoSEQ multiplex PCR; TCRdb lists only in-frame clones, some missing. The sample holds around 300,000 clones; approximately 90% are singletons and the top ten take around 6.4%. This specimen was peripheral blood, taken in a trial of Ad26.COV2.S vaccine versus placebo. The receptor set was obtained from a person aged 18 to 65 who received the Ad26.COV2.S COVID-19 vaccine or a placebo.

In its sample, this clone was seen a few times. This chain connects TRBV7-2 to TRBJ2-7, with TRBD2 matching over 10 bases. Trimming at V came to 1 base and at J to 6 bases, leaving 12 bases not matched to a gene. Germline-derived CDR1 and CDR2 are SGHTA and FQGNSA. CDR3 size: 17 residues. The CDR3 here is CASSLVSTAWTSGEQYF. CDR3 nucleotide sequence: TGTGCCAGCAGCTTAGTCTCGACAGCCTGGACTAGCGGCGAGCAGTACTTC.

The chain joins TRBV7-3 to TRBJ2-6; possibly TRBD2 for D (5 bases). Trimming took 2 bases from V and 0 from J, leaving 8 bases between them. CDR1 and CDR2 (germline): SGHTA, FQGTGA. This CDR3 region has 16 residues. The CDR3 region is CASSLVGGSGANVLTF. The CDR3 DNA reads as TGTGCCAGCAGCTTAGTAGGAGGCTCTGGGGCCAACGTCCTGACTTTC.

This sequence joins TRBV24-1 and TRBJ2-5; D is unresolved. Germline-derived CDR1 and CDR2 are KGHDR and SFDVKD. V lost 3 bases and J lost 7, with 11 bases in between. The CDR3 has 13 residues. CDR3 in amino acids: CATSDPGSATQYF. CDR3 nucleotide sequence: TGTGCCACCAGTGATCCGGGTTCGGCGACCCAGTACTTC.

This chain uses TRBV29-1 with TRBJ2-7, with 8 bases matching TRBD2. The CDR3 consists of 14 residues. CDR1 and CDR2 from the germline V gene are SQVTM and ANQGSEA. V lost 4 bases and J lost 4; bases outside the gene matches: 9. The CDR3 DNA reads as TGCAGCGTTGCCCCTGCGGGAGGCTGGTACGAGCAGTACTTC. It specifies CSVAPAGGWYEQYF.

The chain carries TRBV19 and TRBJ1-1; D is possibly TRBD1 (5 bases). This CDR3 is 13 amino acids long. V gave up 7 bases and J gave up 5 bases, with 14 bases separating them. The germline V gene encodes CDR1 LNHDA and CDR2 SQIVND (reference sequence). CDR3: CASTRGERTEAFF. The CDR3 region has the DNA TGTGCCAGTACCCGGGGGGAGAGGACTGAAGCTTTCTTT. Full variable domain (outside the CDR3, taken from reference TRBV19 and TRBJ1-1): DGGITQSPKYLFRKEGQNVTLSCEQNLNHDAMYWYRQDPGQGLRLIYYSQIVNDFQKGDIAEGYSVSREKKESFPLTVTSAQKNPTAFYLCASTRGERTEAFFGQGTRLTVV.

The chain links TRBV4-2 to TRBJ1-2; D unclear. The CDR3 has 13 amino acids. With 0 bases removed from V and 7 bases from J, the gap between germline ends came to 9 bases. In germline, CDR1 is LGHNA, CDR2 YNFKEQ. CDR3 DNA sequence: TGTGCCAGCAGCCAAGATTTATTGGGTGGCTACACCTTC. Protein: CASSQDLLGGYTF.

The genes are TRBV28 and TRBJ2-7; TRBD2 matches at 9 bases. The CDR3 runs to 14 residues. Germline V lookup: CDR1 MDHEN, CDR2 SYDVKM. Trimming at V came to 7 bases and at J to 7 bases, leaving 11 bases not matched to a gene. The CDR3 is CASISSGSTGEQYF. Written as DNA, the CDR3 is TGTGCCAGCATAAGTAGCGGGAGTACGGGGGAGCAGTACTTC.

The genes are TRBV6-1 and TRBJ2-3; no firm D call. Per germline, CDR1 MNHNS and CDR2 SASEGT. The CDR3 has 14 amino acids. V was cut by 0 bases and J by 2 bases, with 6 bases left in between. In nucleotides, the CDR3 is TGTGCCAGCAGTGAAGCAGTCCTCACAGATACGCAGTATTTT. This codes for CASSEAVLTDTQYF.

This clone was recorded once. V usage is TRBV4-3 and J usage is TRBJ1-6; D unclear. Trimming left V 1 base short and J 10 bases short, with 14 bases between. The germline V gene has CDR1 LGHNA and CDR2 YSLEER. The CDR3 spans 15 residues. CDR3 sequence (DNA): TGCGCCAGCAGCCAAGTACCAGGAATAGGGTCACCCCTCCACTTT. This sequence encodes CASSQVPGIGSPLHF.

The V call is TRBV7-3, the J call TRBJ2-2, with 8 bases matching TRBD2. The germline gives CDR1 SGHTA, CDR2 FQGTGA. The ends lost 1 base at V and 4 bases at J; junction bases unmatched: 5. The CDR3 consists of 16 residues. For the CDR3, the DNA is TGTGCCAGCAGCTTAAACGCGGGAGGAGGCACCGGGGAGCTGTTTTTT. Its protein product is CASSLNAGGGTGELFF.

The rearrangement links TRBV27 to TRBJ2-6; TRBD1 matches 8 bases. The CDR3 totals 15 residues. CDR1 and CDR2 (germline): MNHEY, SMNVEV (reference sequence). Germline trimming cut 6 bases from V and 3 bases from J; bases unmatched to any gene: 4. The CDR3 region is CASRAQGVGANVLTF. The CDR3 bases are TGTGCCAGCAGGGCACAGGGGGTTGGGGCCAACGTCCTGACTTTC.

The rearrangement uses TRBV7-2 and TRBJ1-5; no reliable D call. This CDR3 has 15 amino acids. CDR1 is SGHTA, CDR2 FQGNSA, per germline. V lost 1 base and J lost 0, with 7 bases in between. The CDR3 region has the DNA TGTGCCAGCAGCTTAGATCAGAATAGCAATCAGCCCCAGCATTTT. Its translation: CASSLDQNSNQPQHF.

The sample holds a few counts of this clone. The CDR3 reads CASSPRIAISGNTIYF. Written as DNA, the CDR3 is TGTGCCAGCAGCCCCCGAATCGCCATCTCTGGAAACACCATATATTTT. This chain uses TRBV9 with TRBJ1-3; no definite D call. V was trimmed by 4 bases and J by 0 bases, leaving 14 bases between them. The CDR3 spans 16 residues. From germline, CDR1 is SGDLS and CDR2 YYNGEE.

V usage is TRBV19 and J usage is TRBJ1-2, with D maybe TRBD1 (5 bases). The V and J ends lost 9 bases and 3 bases respectively, with 23 bases between them. Germline CDR1 is LNHDA and CDR2 is SQIVND (reference sequence). The CDR3 is made up of 16 amino acids. The CDR3 is CASYVRSGTRDYGYTF. CDR3 DNA sequence: TGTGCCAGCTATGTTCGATCAGGGACTCGGGACTATGGCTACACCTTC.

The chain combines TRBV20-1 with TRBJ2-7; D not certain. The germline V gene encodes CDR1 DFQATT and CDR2 SNEGSKA (reference sequence). Trimming took 3 bases from V and 2 from J, leaving 11 bases between them. The CDR3 sequence is 13 residues long. Here the CDR3 DNA reads TGCAGTGCTAGTGATGGTCCTACCTACGAGCAGTACTTC. Translated: CSASDGPTYEQYF.

The CDR3 DNA sequence: TGTGCCAGCAGCTTAAGGCACCCCAGTAATGGCTACACCTTC. Protein product: CASSLRHPSNGYTF. The chain recombines TRBV7-2 with TRBJ1-2; D is undetermined. The CDR3 extends over 14 amino acids. Trimming removed 2 bases from V and 6 bases from J, with 13 bases in between. The germline gives CDR1 SGHTA, CDR2 FQGNSA.

This rearrangement joins TRBV14 to TRBJ2-7; the match to TRBD2 covers 10 bases. There are 15 residues in the CDR3. CDR1 SGHDN and CDR2 FVKESK come from the germline V gene. J was trimmed by 0 bases and V by 8 bases; bases with no gene match: 7. The CDR3 bases are TGTGCCAGCGAAAGAATAGCGGGGGGCTCCTACGAGCAGTACTTC. Its protein product is CASERIAGGSYEQYF.

The chain has TRBV19 and TRBJ1-1, with D possibly matching TRBD1 (5 bases). The V and J ends lost 0 bases and 5 bases respectively, with 19 bases between them. The CDR3 extends over 17 amino acids. From germline, CDR1 is LNHDA and CDR2 SQIVND (reference sequence). DNA for the CDR3: TGTGCCAGTAGTATAGACAACGGGGGGATTCTTAAAACTGAAGCTTTCTTT. Translated: CASSIDNGGILKTEAFF.

This clone was observed a few times. The chain is built from TRBV4-1 and TRBJ2-1; D possibly corresponds to TRBD2 (6 bases). The germline V gene encodes CDR1 MGHRA and CDR2 YSYEKL. V lost 6 bases and J lost 5, with 8 bases in between. The CDR3 runs to 12 residues. CDR3: CASSWTNNEQFF. The CDR3 region has the DNA TGCGCCAGCAGTTGGACTAACAATGAGCAGTTCTTC.

The chain joins TRBV4-3 to TRBJ1-5; TRBD1 is a possible D gene (5 bases). Germline-derived CDR1 and CDR2 are LGHNA and YSLEER. There are 16 residues in the CDR3. Trimming removed 1 base from V and 5 bases from J, with 15 bases in between. The CDR3 DNA reads as TGCGCCAGCAGCCAAGTCAGGGCAATCGGGGATCAGCCCCAGCATTTT. Translated: CASSQVRAIGDQPQHF.